The 14 T cell receptor beta chains below were found in one sample sequenced in a study of shared clonotypes between healthy human individuals. TCRdb keeps only in-frame clones here, not all; method: immunoSEQ multiplex PCR. The sample has 2 million or so clones; roughly 96% are singletons. The sequenced material came from naive CD4+ T cells sorted from blood. Noted subset: CD45RA+ positively selected. All receptors derive from a man younger than 35 in good health.

The chain employs TRBV25-1 and TRBJ1-1, with a tentative D call TRBD1 (5 bases). V lost 4 bases and J lost 0, with 12 bases in between. The CDR3 consists of 15 residues. Per germline, CDR1 MGHDK and CDR2 SYGVNS. This chain's CDR3 is CASSGRGTVNTEAFF. The CDR3 bases are TGTGCCAGCAGTGGCCGCGGGACGGTGAACACTGAAGCTTTCTTT.

The rearrangement links TRBV5-4 to TRBJ2-7; D gene unclear. Germline CDR1 is SGHNT and CDR2 is YYREEE (reference sequence). The ends were cut back, 0 bases at V and 1 base at J, with 8 bases in the middle. The CDR3 extends over 14 amino acids. The CDR3 DNA reads TGTGCCAGCAGCTTGGACGCCGATTCCTACGAGCAGTACTTC. Encoded protein: CASSLDADSYEQYF.

About this clone itself: In the same sample, other DNA sequences code for this CDR3. V gene TRBV7-2 combines with J gene TRBJ2-3, with a tentative D call TRBD1 (5 bases). This CDR3 spans 14 amino acids. CDR1 and CDR2 (germline): SGHTA, FQGNSA. The ends were cut back, 1 base at V and 0 bases at J, with 5 bases in the middle. CDR3 protein: CASSLDRSTDTQYF. The CDR3 region has the DNA TGTGCCAGCAGCTTAGACAGGAGCACAGATACGCAGTATTTT.

The chain employs TRBV2 and TRBJ2-3; 13 nucleotides agree with TRBD2. Looked up from germline, CDR1 is SNHLY and CDR2 is FYNNEI. The CDR3 consists of 16 residues. With 6 bases clipped from V and 3 bases from J, the junction kept 6 bases outside the gene matches. CDR3 residues: CASRRTSGGVTDTQYF. CDR3 in DNA: TGTGCCAGCAGAAGGACTAGCGGGGGAGTGACAGATACGCAGTATTTT. The variable domain in full, with the rest retrieved from reference TRBV2 and TRBJ2-3, is EPEVTQTPSHQVTQMGQEVILRCVPISNHLYFYWYRQILGQKVEFLVSFYNNEISEKSEIFDDQFSVERPDGSNFTLKIRSTKLEDSAMYFCASRRTSGGVTDTQYFGPGTRLTVL.

The rearrangement links TRBV18 to TRBJ1-3, with D unclear. The CDR3 runs 15 residues. V gave up 6 bases and J gave up 0 bases, with 12 bases separating them. Germline loops: CDR1 KGHSH, CDR2 LQKENI. CDR3 loop: CASSSDANSGNTIYF. Written as DNA, the CDR3 is TGTGCCAGCTCTTCGGACGCTAACTCTGGAAACACCATATATTTT.

This chain joins TRBV9 and TRBJ2-5, with unresolved D. V lost 4 bases to trimming and J lost 2 bases, with 9 bases between them. There are 13 residues in the CDR3. Looked up from germline, CDR1 is SGDLS and CDR2 is YYNGEE. This CDR3 reads CASSQGKQETQYF. CDR3 DNA sequence: TGTGCCAGCAGCCAAGGCAAACAAGAGACCCAGTACTTC. The variable domain in full, completed from reference TRBV9 and TRBJ2-5, reads DSGVTQTPKHLITATGQRVTLRCSPRSGDLSVYWYQQSLDQGLQFLIQYYNGEERAKGNILERFSAQQFPDLHSELNLSSLELGDSALYFCASSQGKQETQYFGPGTRLLVL.

This chain connects TRBV5-1 to TRBJ2-7; D is uncertain. Trimming took 1 base from V and 3 from J, leaving 14 bases between them. The CDR3 contains 15 residues. Germline CDR1 is SGHRS and CDR2 is YFSETQ. CDR3 protein: CASSLSSSTYYEQYF. In DNA, the CDR3 is TGCGCCAGCAGCTTGTCGAGTTCCACGTACTACGAGCAGTACTTC.

The chain has TRBV27 and TRBJ2-3, with 7 bases fitting TRBD1. In germline, CDR1 is MNHEY, CDR2 SMNVEV (reference sequence). The CDR3 is 15 amino acids. V gave up 6 bases and J gave up 1 base; unmatched junction bases: 7. For the CDR3, the DNA is TGTGCCAGCAGCGAGGGGGCGCGGGGCACAGATACGCAGTATTTT. As protein: CASSEGARGTDTQYF.

The chain is built from TRBV18 and TRBJ2-2; possible D gene TRBD2, 5 bases. V dropped 5 bases and J dropped 4 bases, with 11 bases sitting between them. The CDR3 is 14 amino acids. Germline-derived CDR1 and CDR2 are KGHSH and LQKENI. The DNA for the CDR3 is TGTGCCAGCTCAGAGGGCGCAACCACCGGGGAGCTGTTTTTT. This translates into CASSEGATTGELFF.

The chain joins TRBV2 to TRBJ2-2, with D possibly matching TRBD2 (5 bases). The CDR3 totals 14 residues. Trimming shortened V by 5 bases and J by 5 bases, and 12 bases separated the two germline ends. Per the germline V gene, CDR1 is SNHLY and CDR2 is FYNNEI. This chain's CDR3 is CASSRGYLTGELFF. The CDR3 DNA reads as TGTGCCAGCAGTCGGGGATACCTGACCGGGGAGCTGTTTTTT. Drawing the rest from reference TRBV2 and TRBJ2-2, the complete variable domain is EPEVTQTPSHQVTQMGQEVILRCVPISNHLYFYWYRQILGQKVEFLVSFYNNEISEKSEIFDDQFSVERPDGSNFTLKIRSTKLEDSAMYFCASSRGYLTGELFFGEGSRLTVL.

The chain recombines TRBV19 with TRBJ1-5; D gene ambiguous. The ends were cut back, 9 bases at V and 4 bases at J, with 16 bases in the middle. Per the germline V gene, CDR1 is LNHDA and CDR2 is SQIVND (reference sequence). The CDR3 is made up of 14 amino acids. The CDR3 DNA sequence: TGTGCCAGCCTAACCCTGGCCCCTAATCAGCCCCAGCATTTT. Its protein is CASLTLAPNQPQHF.

The chain uses TRBV6-5 and TRBJ2-1, with TRBD2 identical over 7 bases. With 6 bases clipped from V and 7 bases from J, the junction kept 9 bases outside the gene matches. Germline V gene lookup returns CDR1 MNHEY and CDR2 SVGAGI. CDR3 length: 14 amino acids. In DNA, the CDR3 is TGTGCCAGCAGAATGGGAGGGCCGATGAATGAGCAGTTCTTC. Residues: CASRMGGPMNEQFF.

The chain is built from TRBV30 and TRBJ1-3; D remains ambiguous. This CDR3 contains 11 residues. Germline CDR1 reads GTSNPN; CDR2 reads SVGIG (reference sequence). The germline V and J ends were trimmed by 7 bases and 9 bases, with 13 bases remaining between them. CDR3 nucleotides: TGTGCCTATACCGGTGAGGCCACCATATATTTT. As protein: CAYTGEATIYF.

V usage is TRBV6-5 and J usage is TRBJ2-1; TRBD2 might be the D (5 bases). This CDR3 is 15 amino acids long. Trimming shortened V by 5 bases and J by 3 bases, and 14 bases separated the two germline ends. In germline, CDR1 is MNHEY, CDR2 SVGAGI. CDR3 bases: TGTGCCAGCAGTCAGGACTGGTCGGGCTACAATGAGCAGTTCTTC. Translating it yields CASSQDWSGYNEQFF.